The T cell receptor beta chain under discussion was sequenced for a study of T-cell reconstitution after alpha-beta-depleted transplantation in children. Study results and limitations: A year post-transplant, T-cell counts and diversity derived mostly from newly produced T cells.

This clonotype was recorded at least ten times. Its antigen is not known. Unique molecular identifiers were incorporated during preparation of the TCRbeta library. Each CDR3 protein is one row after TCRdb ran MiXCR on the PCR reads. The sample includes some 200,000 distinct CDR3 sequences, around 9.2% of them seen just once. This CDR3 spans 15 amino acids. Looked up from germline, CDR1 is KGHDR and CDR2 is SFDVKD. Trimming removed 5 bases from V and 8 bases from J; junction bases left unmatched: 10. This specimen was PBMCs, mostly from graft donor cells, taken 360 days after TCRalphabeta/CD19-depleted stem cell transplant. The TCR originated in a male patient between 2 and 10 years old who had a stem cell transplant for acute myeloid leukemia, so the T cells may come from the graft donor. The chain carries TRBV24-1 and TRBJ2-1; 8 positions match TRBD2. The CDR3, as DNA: TGTGCCACCAGTGGAGCGTCGGGAGGGGACCATGAGCAGTTCTTC. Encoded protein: CATSGASGGDHEQFF.